A selection of T cell receptor beta chains follows, all from one sample in a study of T cells after yellow fever vaccination. TCRdb reprocessed the 5' RACE reads via MiXCR and lists one record per CDR3 protein. Here the sample spans 450,000 to 550,000 distinct CDR3 sequences, approximately 21% being singletons. The sequencing here drew on PBMCs, taken 15 days after the yellow fever booster vaccination. Receptor source: a man aged 25-40 years who received the YFV17D yellow fever vaccine. Both conserved end residues are part of each CDR3. The order of the fields is D gene, V gene, J gene, CDR3 protein. A D gene is named only where the DNA matches it firmly.

-,TRBV7-2,TRBJ2-3,CASSFSEEGHTTQYF
-,TRBV28,TRBJ2-7,CASSTNSLSEQYF
-,TRBV6-1,TRBJ2-7,CASSEIGTGSYEQYF
TRBD2,TRBV12-3/TRBV12-4,TRBJ2-5,CASMGGTSRETQYF
-,TRBV5-1,TRBJ1-2,CASSLTTANYGYTF
TRBD2,TRBV29-1,TRBJ2-7,CSVSGRHTDYEQYF
-,TRBV7-9,TRBJ2-1,CASSLDGGNEQFF
TRBD1,TRBV20-1,TRBJ1-2,CSAIRGTGEYYGYTF
-,TRBV2,TRBJ2-5,CASEAKETQYF
-,TRBV5-1,TRBJ2-3,CASSVLTGTDTQYF
-,TRBV5-4,TRBJ2-7,CASSQGGPLSYEQYF
-,TRBV5-1,TRBJ2-7,CASSLAGSRDYEQYF
-,TRBV12-3/TRBV12-4,TRBJ1-6,CASSLGDNSPLHF
TRBD2,TRBV20-1,TRBJ2-7,CSARDPLAGDYEQYF
-,TRBV12-3/TRBV12-4,TRBJ2-7,CASSLFRGEQYF
-,TRBV7-8,TRBJ2-2,CASSFPGRGLTGELFF
-,TRBV7-2,TRBJ2-7,CASRFRVRSYEQYF
-,TRBV29-1,TRBJ2-3,CSVETATDTQYF
TRBD1,TRBV7-3,TRBJ2-1,CASSSGDRVGNEQFF
TRBD2,TRBV4-3,TRBJ2-1,CASSQDSSGNEQFF
-,TRBV25-1,TRBJ2-4,CASSESLRAADIQYF
-,TRBV25-1,TRBJ2-7,CASTSWRLEQYF
-,TRBV11-3,TRBJ2-1,CASSLEPNNEQFF
-,TRBV9,TRBJ2-3,CASSVEQSKSTQYF
TRBD2,TRBV12-3/TRBV12-4,TRBJ2-2,CASSKGLAGLAGELFF
-,TRBV27,TRBJ2-3,CASRRTDGRPDTQYF
-,TRBV7-8,TRBJ2-3,CASSPRFLTDTQYF
-,TRBV11-2,TRBJ1-1,CASSFHRNTEAFF
-,TRBV15,TRBJ2-7,CATSISGVEQYF
-,TRBV7-6,TRBJ1-1,CASSLNREVAAFF
TRBD1,TRBV4-3,TRBJ2-5,CASARQGFAETQYF
TRBD2,TRBV12-3/TRBV12-4,TRBJ2-1,CASNLLAGGFYNEQFF